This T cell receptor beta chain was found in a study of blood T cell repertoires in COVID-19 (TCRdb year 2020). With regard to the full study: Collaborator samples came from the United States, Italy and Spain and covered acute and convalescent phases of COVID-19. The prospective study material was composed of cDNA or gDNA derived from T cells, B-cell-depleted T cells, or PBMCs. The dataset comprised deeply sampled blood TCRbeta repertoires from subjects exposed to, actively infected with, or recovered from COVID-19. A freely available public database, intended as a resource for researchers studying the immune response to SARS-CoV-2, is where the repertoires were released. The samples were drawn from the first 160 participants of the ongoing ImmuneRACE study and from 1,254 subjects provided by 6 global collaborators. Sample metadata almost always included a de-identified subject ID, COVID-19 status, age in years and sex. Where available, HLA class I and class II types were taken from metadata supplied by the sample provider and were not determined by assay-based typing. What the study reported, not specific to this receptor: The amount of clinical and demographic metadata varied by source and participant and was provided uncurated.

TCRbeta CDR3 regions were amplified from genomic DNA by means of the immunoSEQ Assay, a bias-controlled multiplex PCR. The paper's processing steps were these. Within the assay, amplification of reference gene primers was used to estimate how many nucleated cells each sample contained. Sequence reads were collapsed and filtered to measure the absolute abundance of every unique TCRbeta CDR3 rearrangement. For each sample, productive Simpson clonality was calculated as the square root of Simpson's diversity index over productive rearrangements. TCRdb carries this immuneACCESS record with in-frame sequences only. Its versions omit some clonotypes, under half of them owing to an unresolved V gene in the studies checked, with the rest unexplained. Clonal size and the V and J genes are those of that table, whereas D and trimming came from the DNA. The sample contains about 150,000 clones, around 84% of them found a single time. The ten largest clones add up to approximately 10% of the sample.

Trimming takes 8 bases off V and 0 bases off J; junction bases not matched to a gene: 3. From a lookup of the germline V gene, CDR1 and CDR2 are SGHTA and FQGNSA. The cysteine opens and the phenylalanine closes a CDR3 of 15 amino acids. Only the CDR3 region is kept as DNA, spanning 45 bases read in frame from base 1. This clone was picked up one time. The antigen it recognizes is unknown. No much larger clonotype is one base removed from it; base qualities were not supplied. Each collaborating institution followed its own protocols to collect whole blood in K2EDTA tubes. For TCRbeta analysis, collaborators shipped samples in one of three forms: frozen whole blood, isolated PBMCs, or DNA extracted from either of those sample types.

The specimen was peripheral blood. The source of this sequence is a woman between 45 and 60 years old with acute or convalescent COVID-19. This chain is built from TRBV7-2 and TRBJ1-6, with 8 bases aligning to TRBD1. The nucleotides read TGTGCCAGCGGACAGGGTAGCTCCTATAATTCACCCCTCCACTTT. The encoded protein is CASGQGSSYNSPLHF.